The T cell receptor beta chain under discussion was sequenced for a study of blood T cell repertoires in COVID-19. At the level of the study: The United States, Italy and Spain were the sources of the acute and convalescent COVID-19 samples. Sources were T cells, B-cell-depleted T cells, or PBMCs; the material itself was cDNA or gDNA.

The authors' processing: By means of reference gene primer amplification, nucleated cell counts were estimated. Assay used: immunoSEQ multiplex PCR; TCRdb lists only in-frame clones, some missing. That table furnishes V, J and clone size, whereas the DNA furnished D and trimming. The repertoire consists of approximately 220,000 clones, with over 80% occurring once and the leading ten covering roughly 27%. Germline V gene data show CDR1 as MNHNS and CDR2 as SASEGT. Trimming took 1 base from V and 4 from J, leaving 7 bases between them. The CDR3 covers 13 residues. V and J are TRBV6-1 and TRBJ1-2, with TRBD1 as a possible D gene (5 bases). The sequence was collected from a man between 40 and 49 years old with acute or convalescent COVID-19. Sequenced material: peripheral blood. CDR3 in amino acids: CASSEGGGYGYTF. CDR3 coding DNA: TGTGCCAGCAGTGAAGGGGGCGGCTATGGCTACACCTTC.